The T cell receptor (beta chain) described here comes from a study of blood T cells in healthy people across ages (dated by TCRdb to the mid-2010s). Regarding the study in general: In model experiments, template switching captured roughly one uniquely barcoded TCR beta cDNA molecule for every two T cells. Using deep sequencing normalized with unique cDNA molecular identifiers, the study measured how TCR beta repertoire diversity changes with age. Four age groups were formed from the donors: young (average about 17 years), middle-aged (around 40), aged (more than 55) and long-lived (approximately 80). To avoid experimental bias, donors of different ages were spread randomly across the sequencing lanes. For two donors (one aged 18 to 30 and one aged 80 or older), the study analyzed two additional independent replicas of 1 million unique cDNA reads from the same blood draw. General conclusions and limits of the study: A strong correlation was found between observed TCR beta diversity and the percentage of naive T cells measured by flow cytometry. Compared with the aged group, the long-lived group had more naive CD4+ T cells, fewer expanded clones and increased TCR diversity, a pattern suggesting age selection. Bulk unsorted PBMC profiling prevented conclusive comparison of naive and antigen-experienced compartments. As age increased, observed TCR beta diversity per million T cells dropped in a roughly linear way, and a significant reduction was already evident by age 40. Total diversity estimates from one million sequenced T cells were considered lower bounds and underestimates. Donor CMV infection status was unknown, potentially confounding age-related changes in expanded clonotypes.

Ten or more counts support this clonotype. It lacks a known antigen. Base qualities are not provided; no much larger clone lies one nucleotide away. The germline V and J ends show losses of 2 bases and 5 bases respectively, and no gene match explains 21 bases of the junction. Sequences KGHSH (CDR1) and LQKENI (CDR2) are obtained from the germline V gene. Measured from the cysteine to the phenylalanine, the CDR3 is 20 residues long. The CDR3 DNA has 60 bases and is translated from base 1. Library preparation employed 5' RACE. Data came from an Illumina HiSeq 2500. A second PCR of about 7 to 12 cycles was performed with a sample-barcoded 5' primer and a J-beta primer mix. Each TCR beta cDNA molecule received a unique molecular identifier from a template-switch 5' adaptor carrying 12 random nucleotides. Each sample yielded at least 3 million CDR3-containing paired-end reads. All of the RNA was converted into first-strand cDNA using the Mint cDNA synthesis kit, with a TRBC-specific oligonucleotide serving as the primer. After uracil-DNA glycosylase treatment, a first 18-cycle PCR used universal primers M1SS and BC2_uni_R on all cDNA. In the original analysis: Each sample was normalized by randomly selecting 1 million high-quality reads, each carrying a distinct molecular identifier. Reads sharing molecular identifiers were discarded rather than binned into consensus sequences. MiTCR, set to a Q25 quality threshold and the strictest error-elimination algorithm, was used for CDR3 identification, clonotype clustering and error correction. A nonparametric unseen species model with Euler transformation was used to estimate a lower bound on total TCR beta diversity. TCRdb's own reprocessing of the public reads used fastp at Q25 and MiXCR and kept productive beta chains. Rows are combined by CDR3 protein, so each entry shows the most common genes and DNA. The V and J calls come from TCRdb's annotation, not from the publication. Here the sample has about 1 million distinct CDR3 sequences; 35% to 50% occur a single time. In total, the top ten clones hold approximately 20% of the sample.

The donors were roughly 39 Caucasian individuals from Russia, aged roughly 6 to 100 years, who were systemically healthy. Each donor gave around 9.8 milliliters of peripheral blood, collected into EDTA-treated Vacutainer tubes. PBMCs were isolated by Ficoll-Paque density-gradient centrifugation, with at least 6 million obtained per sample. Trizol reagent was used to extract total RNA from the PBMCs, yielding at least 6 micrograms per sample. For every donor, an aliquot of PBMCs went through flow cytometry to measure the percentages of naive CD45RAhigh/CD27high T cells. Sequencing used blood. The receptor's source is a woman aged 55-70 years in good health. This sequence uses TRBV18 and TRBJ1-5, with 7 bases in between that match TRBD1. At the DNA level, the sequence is TGTGCCAGCTCACCAGAGGTTAAGGCAGGGGGTTTACCGATTTATCAGCCCCAGCATTTT. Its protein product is CASSPEVKAGGLPIYQPQHF. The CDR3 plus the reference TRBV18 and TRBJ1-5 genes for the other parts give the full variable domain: NAGVMQNPRHLVRRRGQEARLRCSPMKGHSHVYWYRQLPEEGLKFMVYLQKENIIDESGMPKERFSAEFPKEGPSILRIQQVVRGDSAAYFCASSPEVKAGGLPIYQPQHFGDGTRLSIL.